The following is a TCR beta chain sequence with its context. The clone's antigen remains unknown. No qualities accompany the bases; no much larger clone lies one base away. These data originate in a study of blood T cell repertoires in COVID-19 (dated by TCRdb to about 2020). Study-wide context: Samples covering the acute and convalescent phases of COVID-19 were provided by collaborators in the United States, Italy and Spain. The prospective study material was composed of cDNA or gDNA derived from T cells, B-cell-depleted T cells, or PBMCs. The dataset comprised deeply sampled blood TCRbeta repertoires from subjects exposed to, actively infected with, or recovered from COVID-19. The repertoires were released in a freely available public database meant as a resource for research on the immune response to SARS-CoV-2. The samples were drawn from two sources: the first 160 participants of the ongoing ImmuneRACE study, and 950 to 1,500 subjects contributed by 6 global collaborators. Sample metadata almost always included a de-identified subject ID, COVID-19 status, age in years and sex. Where available, HLA class I and class II types were taken from metadata supplied by the sample provider and were not determined by assay-based typing.

At one collaborating source in Seattle, patients were enrolled during active infection and were followed longitudinally through the course of disease. The collaborating institutions used their own protocols to collect whole blood in K2EDTA tubes. For TCRbeta analysis, collaborators shipped samples in one of three forms: frozen whole blood, isolated PBMCs, or DNA extracted from either of those sample types. Trimming takes 5 bases off V and 7 bases off J; junction bases not matched to a gene: 8. Measured from the cysteine to the phenylalanine, the CDR3 is 15 residues long. Of the read, only the CDR3 DNA is kept; its 45 bases are in frame from base 1. The germline V gene provides CDR1 KGHDR and CDR2 SFDVKD. The immunoSEQ Assay, a bias-controlled multiplex PCR, was used to amplify TCRbeta CDR3 regions from genomic DNA. Concerning the study's data processing: Within the assay, amplification of reference gene primers was used to estimate how many nucleated cells each sample contained. Sequence reads were collapsed and filtered to measure the absolute abundance of every unique TCRbeta CDR3 rearrangement. Productive Simpson clonality was computed per sample as the square root of Simpson's diversity index over productive rearrangements. Drawn from immuneACCESS, this table holds only the in-frame rearrangements with V and J called that TCRdb kept. Clones are partly lost; checked studies trace under half to an unresolved V gene and leave the rest unexplained. Clone size and the V and J calls come from that table; the DNA yielded D and trimming. Recorded for this sample are some 140,000 clones; roughly 88% of them occurred a single time. The leading ten clones occupy 0.63% of the sample.

The investigation overall reported the following: How much clinical and demographic metadata was included differed by source and by participant, and the metadata was provided uncurated.

The sample taken for sequencing was peripheral blood. The chain links TRBV24-1 with TRBJ1-5, and 9 junction bases match TRBD1. This TCR derives from a man aged 60 to 75 with COVID-19, enrolled during active disease. The DNA reads TGTGCCACCAGTGGGGACAGGGAAGGGTTACAGCCCCAGCATTTT. The translation is CATSGDREGLQPQHF.